The 4 T cell receptor beta chains in this list originate from one sample, sequenced in a study of glioma-infiltrating T cells after dendritic cell vaccination (dated by TCRdb to 2016 to 2017). The time point label on this specimen signifies: after dendritic cell vaccination, including at tumor progression/relapse. Library generation was performed with the immunoSEQ multiplex PCR assay. The table comes from immuneACCESS by way of TCRdb, which keeps in-frame sequences with V and J called. Part of the clones is missing from these tables; in studies checked, under half for an unresolved V gene and the rest for unknown reasons. The sample contains more than 85,000 clones, roughly 90% of them found a single time. Of the sample, roughly 2.5% falls within the top ten clones. The sequences come from blood, collected after dendritic cell vaccination. The receptors derive from a human donor with glioblastoma.

Note on this clone: The junction shows a germline mismatch at one end, possibly a read error. The J gene is TRBJ2-6, the V gene TRBV7-9, with TRBD1 matching over 7 bases. The germline V gene has CDR1 SEHNR and CDR2 FQNEAQ (reference sequence). There are 19 residues in the CDR3. The CDR3 DNA is TGTGCCAGCACCTTATACCGGGACAGCGCAACTCTAGGGGCCAACGTCCTGACTTTC. This translates into CASTLYRDSATLGANVLTF.

The chain recombines TRBV27 with TRBJ1-2, with 7 bases aligning to TRBD1. Germline CDR1 reads MNHEY; CDR2 reads SMNVEV (reference sequence). This CDR3 contains 13 residues. V shed 5 bases and J 7 bases; nucleotides not matched to a gene: 7. DNA for the CDR3: TGTGCCAGCAGTCGGGACAGATGGGGTGGCTACACCTTC. It encodes CASSRDRWGGYTF.

V usage is TRBV7-9 and J usage is TRBJ1-4; D remains ambiguous. Trimming left V 4 bases short and J 0 bases short, with 12 bases between. The CDR3 spans 16 residues. Germline assignment: CDR1 SEHNR and CDR2 FQNEAQ (reference sequence). The DNA for the CDR3 is TGTGCCAGCAGCTCCCCGACTGGAGCAACTAATGAAAAACTGTTTTTT. It is translated as CASSSPTGATNEKLFF.

V is TRBV6-5 and J is TRBJ1-5, with D possibly being TRBD1 (5 bases). The CDR3 sequence is 15 residues long. Deletions cut 5 bases from V and 0 bases from J, with 11 bases between. Germline CDR1 is MNHEY and CDR2 is SVGAGI. CDR3: CASSLDKDSNQPQHF. The CDR3 bases are TGTGCCAGCAGTCTGGACAAGGATAGCAATCAGCCCCAGCATTTT.